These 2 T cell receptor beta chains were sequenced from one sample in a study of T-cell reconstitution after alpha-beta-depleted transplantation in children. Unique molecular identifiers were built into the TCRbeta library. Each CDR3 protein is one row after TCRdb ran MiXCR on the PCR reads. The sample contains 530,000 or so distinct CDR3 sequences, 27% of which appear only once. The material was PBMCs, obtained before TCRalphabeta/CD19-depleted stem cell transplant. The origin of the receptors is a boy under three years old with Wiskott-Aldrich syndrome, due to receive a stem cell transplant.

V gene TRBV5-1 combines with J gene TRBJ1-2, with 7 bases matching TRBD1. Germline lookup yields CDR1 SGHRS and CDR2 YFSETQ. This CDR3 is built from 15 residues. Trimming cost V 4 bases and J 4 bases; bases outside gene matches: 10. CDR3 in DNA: TGCGCCAGCAGCGGATCCACAGGGGCGAGCTATGGCTACACCTTC. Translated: CASSGSTGASYGYTF.

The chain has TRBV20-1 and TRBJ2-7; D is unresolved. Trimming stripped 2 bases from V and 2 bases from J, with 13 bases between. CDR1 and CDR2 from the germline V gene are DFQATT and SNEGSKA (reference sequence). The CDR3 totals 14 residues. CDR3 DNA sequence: TGCAGTGCTAGAAGGTCAGAGCCTACCTACGAGCAGTACTTC. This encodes CSARRSEPTYEQYF.